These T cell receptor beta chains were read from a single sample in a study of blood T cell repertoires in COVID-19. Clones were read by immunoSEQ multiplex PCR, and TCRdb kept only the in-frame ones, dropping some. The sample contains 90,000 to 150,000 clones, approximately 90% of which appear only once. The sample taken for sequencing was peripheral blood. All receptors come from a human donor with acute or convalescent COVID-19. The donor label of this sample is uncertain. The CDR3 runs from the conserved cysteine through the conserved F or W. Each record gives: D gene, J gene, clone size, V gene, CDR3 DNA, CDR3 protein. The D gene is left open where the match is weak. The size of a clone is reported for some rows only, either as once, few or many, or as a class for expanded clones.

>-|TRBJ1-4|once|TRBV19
TGTGCCAGTAGTATAGCCTCCACTTCTAATGAAAAACTGTTTTTT
CASSIASTSNEKLFF
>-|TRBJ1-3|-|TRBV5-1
TGCGCCAGCAAGTTAGCGATCTCTGGAAACACCATATATTTT
CASKLAISGNTIYF
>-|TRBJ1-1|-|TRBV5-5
TGTGCCAGCAGCGCCGGACGGGGTTTCACAAACACTGAAGCTTTCTTT
CASSAGRGFTNTEAFF
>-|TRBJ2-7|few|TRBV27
TGTGCCAGCAGGCGCCTCGGTCGGGACGAGCAGTACTTC
CASRRLGRDEQYF
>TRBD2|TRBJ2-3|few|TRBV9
TGTGCCAGCAGCGCGACTAGCGGATACACAGATACGCAGTATTTT
CASSATSGYTDTQYF
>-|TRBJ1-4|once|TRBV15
TGTGCCACCAGCAGAGTAGGGGTCGATGAAAAACTGTTTTTT
CATSRVGVDEKLFF
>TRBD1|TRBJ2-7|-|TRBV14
TGTGCCAGCAGCCAAAACAGGGGGCCCTACGAGCAGTACTTC
CASSQNRGPYEQYF
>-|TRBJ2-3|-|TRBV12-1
TGTGCCAGCAGCCTGAGACTAGAGTCGCAGTATTTT
CASSLRLESQYF
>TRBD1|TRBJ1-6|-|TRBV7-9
TGTGCCAGCAGCTTAGAAGGACAGGGGGACTCACCCCTCCACTTT
CASSLEGQGDSPLHF
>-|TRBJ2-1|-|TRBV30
TGTGCCTGGAGTGGACTAGGCCCAAACAATGAGCAGTTCTTC
CAWSGLGPNNEQFF
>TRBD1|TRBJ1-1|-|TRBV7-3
TGTGCCAGCAGCTTGGGACAGGAGAACACTGAAGCTTTCTTT
CASSLGQENTEAFF
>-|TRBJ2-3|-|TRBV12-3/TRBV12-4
TGTGCCAGCAGTGTCGTGGAGAGAGATACGCAGTATTTT
CASSVVERDTQYF
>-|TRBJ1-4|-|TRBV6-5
TGTGCCAGCAGTTACTCCGGGGATCGAATGAAAAAACTGTTTTTT
CASSYSGDRMKKLFF
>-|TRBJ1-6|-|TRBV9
TGTGCCAGCAGCGTAGGGGCAGGGTGGGGCTCCTATAATTCACCCCTCCACTTT
CASSVGAGWGSYNSPLHF
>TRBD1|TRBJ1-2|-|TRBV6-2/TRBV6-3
TGTGCCAGCAGTTGGGACAGGGGGAACTATGGCTACACCTTC
CASSWDRGNYGYTF
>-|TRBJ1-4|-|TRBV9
TGTGCCAGCAGCGCCGGAGGGGCAACTAATGAAAAACTGTTTTTT
CASSAGGATNEKLFF
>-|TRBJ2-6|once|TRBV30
TGTGCCTGGAGGTCGGGGGGGGCCAACGTCCTGACTTTC
CAWRSGGANVLTF
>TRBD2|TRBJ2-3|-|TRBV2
TGTGCCAGCAAGTTTGCGGGAGCAGATGATACGCAGTATTTT
CASKFAGADDTQYF
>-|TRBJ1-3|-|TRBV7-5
TGTGTCAGAAGACACAACTCTGGAAACACCATATATTTT
CVRRHNSGNTIYF
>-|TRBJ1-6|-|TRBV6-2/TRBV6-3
TGTGCCAGCAGTTACTCTCAACTTAATTCACCCCTCCACTTT
CASSYSQLNSPLHF
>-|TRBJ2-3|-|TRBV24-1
TGTGCCACCAGTGACCTGGGGCCCAAGGGAGATACGCAGTATTTT
CATSDLGPKGDTQYF
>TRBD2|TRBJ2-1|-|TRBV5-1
TGCGCCAGCAGCCTGGGACTAGCGGGGGGGCAGGTTGAGCAGTTCTTC
CASSLGLAGGQVEQFF
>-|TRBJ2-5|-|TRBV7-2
TGTGCCAGCAGTAACTGGGGGCCTCAAGAGACCCAGTACTTC
CASSNWGPQETQYF
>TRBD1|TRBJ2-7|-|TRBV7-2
TGTGCCAGCAGCCCTGGGGTGGGACAGGGGCAGTACGAGCAGTACTTC
CASSPGVGQGQYEQYF
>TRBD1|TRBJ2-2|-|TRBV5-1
TGCGCCAGCAGCATAGCCGGGACAGTGACTCCCCTGACGAACACCGGGGAGCTGTTTTTT
CASSIAGTVTPLTNTGELFF
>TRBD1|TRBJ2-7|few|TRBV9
TGTGCCAGCAGCCTTGGGACAGCATATTCCTACGAGCAGTACTTC
CASSLGTAYSYEQYF
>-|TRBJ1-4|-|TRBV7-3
TGTGCCAGCAGCTTAACGGGAGGGATGGGTGAAAAACTGTTTTTT
CASSLTGGMGEKLFF
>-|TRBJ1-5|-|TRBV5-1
TGCGCCAGCAGCTTGGGGGACACCTATAGCAATCAGCCCCAGCATTTT
CASSLGDTYSNQPQHF
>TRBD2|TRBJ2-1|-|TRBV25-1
TGTGCCAGCAGTGAATTCGGTAGCGGGAGCTACAATGAGCAGTTCTTC
CASSEFGSGSYNEQFF
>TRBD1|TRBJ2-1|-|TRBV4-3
TGCGCCAGCAGCCAAGGTAGACAGGGGGATAATGAGCAGTTCTTC
CASSQGRQGDNEQFF
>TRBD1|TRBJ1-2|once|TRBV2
TGTGCCAGCAGTCCGGGACAGGGCAGATATGGCTACACCTTC
CASSPGQGRYGYTF
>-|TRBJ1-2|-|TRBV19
TGTGCCAGTAGTAGGGACTCGACACCTACAAACTATGGCTACACCTTC
CASSRDSTPTNYGYTF
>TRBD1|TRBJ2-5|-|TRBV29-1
TGCAGCGTCGACACCTTGGGGACAGCAAAGATCCAAGAGACCCAGTACTTC
CSVDTLGTAKIQETQYF
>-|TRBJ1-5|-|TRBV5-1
TGCGCCAGCAGCCCTAGGGGTGGCAATCAGCCCCAGCATTTT
CASSPRGGNQPQHF
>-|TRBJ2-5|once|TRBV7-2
TGTGCCAGCAGCTTAGTGGTAGCGGTGACCCAAGAGACCCAGTACTTC
CASSLVVAVTQETQYF
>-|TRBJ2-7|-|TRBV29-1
TGCAGCGTTGATCTAGGGGACGGGGGCTCCTACGAGCAGTACTTC
CSVDLGDGGSYEQYF
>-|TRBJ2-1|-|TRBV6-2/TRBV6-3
TGTGCCAGCAGTGACACGGGAGAGCAGTTCTTC
CASSDTGEQFF
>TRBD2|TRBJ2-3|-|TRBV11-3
TGTGCCAGCAGCTTTGAGCCCCCCCCGACTAGCGGGGGTGCCACAGATACGCAGTATTTT
CASSFEPPPTSGGATDTQYF
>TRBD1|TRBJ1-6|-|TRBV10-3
TGTGCCATCAGTGGGACCGGACAGGGGGATTCACCCCTCCACTTT
CAISGTGQGDSPLHF
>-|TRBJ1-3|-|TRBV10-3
TGTGCCATCAGTGTAGAGGGCTCTGGAAACACCATATATTTT
CAISVEGSGNTIYF
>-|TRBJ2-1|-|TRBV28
TGTGCCAGCAGCCCGCCCCTGGGCGCACCCTACAATGAGCAGTTCTTC
CASSPPLGAPYNEQFF
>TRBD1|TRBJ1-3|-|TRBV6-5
TGTGCCAGCAGCCCGGACAGGGGCCCTGGAAACACCATATATTTT
CASSPDRGPGNTIYF